The subject of this entry is one TCR beta chain. At least ten counts were recorded for this clonotype. What this receptor recognizes is not known. There are no base qualities to consult, and no much larger clone falls within one base. This specimen belongs to a study of glioma-infiltrating T cells listed by TCRdb under 2016. About the full investigation: Sequencing of TCR alpha- and beta-chain repertoires was performed on glioma tissue, on non-neoplastic brain tissue, and on matched peripheral blood mononuclear cells. To measure divergence between tissue and blood T-cell populations, each tissue-infiltrating repertoire was compared with the peripheral blood repertoire of the same patient. Three low-grade glioma patients, several primary glioblastoma patients, and three non-glioma patients who contributed non-neoplastic brain tissue made up the paired cohort. Points the paper makes about the study in general: Very few CDR3 sequences were shared between tissue and blood, attributed to high CDR3 diversity and limited sampling. Group comparisons were based on small numbers of patients: three non-neoplastic, three low-grade glioma and about eight glioblastoma patients. VJ-independent divergence between tissue and blood was found to be below expectation in non-neoplastic patients but above expectation in all gliomas, particularly low-grade gliomas.

TCR alpha and beta CDR3 regions were amplified with the iRepertoire nested amplicon-rescue multiplex PCR (arm-PCR) platform from RNA. One-step reverse transcription and amplification used about 90-400 ng of tissue mRNA or PBMC total RNA as input. Following bead purification, Illumina adapters were added by a secondary multiplex PCR, and libraries between 200 and 400 bp were gel-purified. The libraries contained internal 6-nucleotide barcodes that were used for demultiplexing. The libraries were sequenced on an Illumina MiSeq using 2x220 or 2x250 nucleotide paired-end reads. Per the original workflow: Paired reads were merged using FLASH 1.2.11 and were aligned to the GRCh37 human genome using BWA-MEM, after which TRA and TRB reads were extracted. An IMGT-derived reference of cassette sequences and CDR3 motifs, with pseudogenes included, was used for V and J assignment. Three-frame translation of reads was performed, and productive CDR3s were defined as those with a C...FGXG motif and no stop codons. A clonotype was defined as a unique combination of a V-J cassette pair and a CDR3 amino acid sequence. Reads were filtered by Hamming distance, with the threshold set by the sequence error rate of each sample in mapped regions. TCRdb cleaned the public reads at Q25 with fastp, built clones with MiXCR and kept in-frame beta chains. Each entry merges the rows of one CDR3 protein and shows their most common DNA and genes. It is TCRdb's table, rather than the study itself, that gives the V and J calls and clone size. Here the sample has about 190,000 distinct CDR3 sequences; 25% to 35% occur a single time. The biggest ten clones account for around 20% of the sample.

From the germline V gene, CDR1 is SNHLY and CDR2 is FYNNEI. V is trimmed back by 6 bases and J by 1 base, and the junction contains 3 bases that no gene match accounts for. The CDR3 sequence holds 14 residues, the cysteine and phenylalanine included. Of the read, only the CDR3 DNA is kept; its 42 bases are in frame from base 1. The sample was glioma tissue, nonneoplastic brain tissue, or PBMCs (not recorded which). This TCR was recovered from a human donor with low-grade glioma or glioblastoma, undergoing nonglioma brain surgery, or in good health (not recorded which). The sequence links TRBV2 to TRBJ2-3, and 8 junctional nucleotides match TRBD1. The base sequence is TGTGCCAGCAGAAGGGGACAGGGCACAGATACGCAGTATTTT. Its protein product is CASRRGQGTDTQYF.